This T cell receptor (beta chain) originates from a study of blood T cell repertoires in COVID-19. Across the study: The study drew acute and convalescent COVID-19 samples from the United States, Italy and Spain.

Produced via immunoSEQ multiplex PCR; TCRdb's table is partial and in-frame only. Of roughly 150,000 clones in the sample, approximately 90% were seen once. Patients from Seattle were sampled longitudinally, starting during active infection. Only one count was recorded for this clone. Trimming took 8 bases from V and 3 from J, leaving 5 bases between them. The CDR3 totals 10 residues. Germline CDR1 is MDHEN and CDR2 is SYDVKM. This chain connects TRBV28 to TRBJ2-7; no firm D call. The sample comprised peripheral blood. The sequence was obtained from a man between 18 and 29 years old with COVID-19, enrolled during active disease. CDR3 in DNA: TGTGCCAGCGCGGACTACGAGCAGTACTTC. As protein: CASADYEQYF. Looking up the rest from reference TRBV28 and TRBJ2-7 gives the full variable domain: DVKVTQSSRYLVKRTGEKVFLECVQDMDHENMFWYRQDPGLGLRLIYFSYDVKMKEKGDIPEGYSVSREKKERFSLILESASTNQTSMYLCASADYEQYFGPGTRLTVT.